These T cell receptor beta chains were read from a single sample in a study of control samples from healthy donors and cancer patients. TCRdb keeps only in-frame clones here, not all; method: immunoSEQ multiplex PCR. The table includes about 97,000 clones, 92% detected once. Sequencing used blood. All receptors come from a woman aged 18 to 35 in good health. Each CDR3 is given without its conserved first and last residue.

J gene | V gene | CDR3 length | CDR3 protein
TRBJ2-7 | TRBV21-1 | 15 | ASSYGTSGGLSYEQY
TRBJ1-1 | TRBV20-1 | 11 | SASYPGVTEAF
TRBJ2-3 | TRBV23-1 | 16 | ASSPHMGTSGYTDTQY
TRBJ1-6 | TRBV7-8 | 16 | ASSLGGGPSSYNSPLH
TRBJ2-1 | TRBV30 | 12 | ASRGVGTYNEQF
TRBJ2-7 | TRBV5-1 | 11 | ASSLGQGVEQY
TRBJ2-7 | TRBV21-1 | 11 | ASSNLPSYEQY
TRBJ1-6 | TRBV28 | 11 | ASGFSYNSPLH
TRBJ1-1 | TRBV19 | 12 | ASSTGRGNTEAF
TRBJ2-1 | TRBV6-4 | 11 | ASSERVQNEQF
TRBJ1-6 | TRBV21-1 | 12 | ASSRQGENSPLH
TRBJ1-5 | TRBV4-1 | 14 | ASSLTTTGVDQPQH
TRBJ2-3 | TRBV7-9 | 14 | ASSLGEERGPDTQY
TRBJ1-6 | TRBV7-9 | 11 | ASSSVDSSPLH
TRBJ2-3 | TRBV27 | 13 | ASGTTGGLTDTQY
TRBJ1-1 | TRBV6-1 | 12 | ASSEAAGGQGNF
TRBJ2-5 | TRBV3-1/TRBV3-2 | 16 | ASSQGWGGNRAQETQY
TRBJ2-1 | TRBV5-6 | 13 | ASSSDSHSYNEQF
TRBJ1-5 | TRBV6-5 | 11 | ASKTGGVQPQH